This TCR beta chain originates from a study of beta chain features in type 1 diabetes. This clone was found a few times. Since all of the isolated RNA was reverse transcribed, expressed TCRB transcripts were what got sequenced. Mean read depth for naive, central memory and regulatory T cell samples was approximately 3.57 million reads. Generated by immunoSEQ multiplex PCR, the TCRdb table keeps only in-frame clones and is missing some. Here the sample spans under 350,000 clones, under 8.5% being singletons. Germline-derived CDR1 and CDR2 are SGHDN and FVKESK. The CDR3 loop spans 14 amino acids. Trimming at V came to 4 bases and at J to 1 base, leaving 2 bases not matched to a gene.

The specimen sequenced was central memory CD4+ T cells from blood. This TCR was sampled from a woman aged 18-29 years in good health. This chain joins TRBV14 and TRBJ2-7; TRBD1 aligns across 9 bases. The chain's CDR3 is CASSLGQGSYEQYF. The DNA of the CDR3 is TGTGCCAGCAGCCTAGGACAGGGGTCCTACGAGCAGTACTTC.